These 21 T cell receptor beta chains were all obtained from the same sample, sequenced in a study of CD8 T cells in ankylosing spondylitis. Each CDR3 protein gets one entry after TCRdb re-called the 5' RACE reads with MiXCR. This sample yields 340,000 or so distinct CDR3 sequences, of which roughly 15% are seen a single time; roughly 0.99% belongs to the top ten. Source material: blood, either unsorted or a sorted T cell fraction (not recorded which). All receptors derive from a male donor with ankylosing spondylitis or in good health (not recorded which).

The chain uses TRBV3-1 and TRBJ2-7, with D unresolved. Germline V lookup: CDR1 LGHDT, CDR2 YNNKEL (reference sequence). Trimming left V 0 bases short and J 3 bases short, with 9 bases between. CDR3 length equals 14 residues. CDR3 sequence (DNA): TGTGCCAGCAGCCAAGATTCGGCCTACTACGAGCAGTACTTC. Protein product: CASSQDSAYYEQYF.

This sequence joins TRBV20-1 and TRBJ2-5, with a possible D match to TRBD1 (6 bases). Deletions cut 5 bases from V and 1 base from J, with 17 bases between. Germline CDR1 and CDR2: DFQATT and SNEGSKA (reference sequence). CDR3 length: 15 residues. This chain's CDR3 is CSAPWGQARQETQYF. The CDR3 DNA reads TGCAGTGCTCCTTGGGGGCAGGCTCGCCAAGAGACCCAGTACTTC.

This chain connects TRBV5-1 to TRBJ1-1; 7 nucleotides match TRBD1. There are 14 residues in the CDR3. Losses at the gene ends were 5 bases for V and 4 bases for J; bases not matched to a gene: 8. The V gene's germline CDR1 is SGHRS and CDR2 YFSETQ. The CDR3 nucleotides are TGCGCCAGCAGGGACAGGCTTGATGGCACTGAAGCTTTCTTT. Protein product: CASRDRLDGTEAFF.

The CDR3 region has the DNA TGCAGTGCTAGAGATATGGAGACCCAGTACTTC. The encoded protein is CSARDMETQYF. The chain combines TRBV20-1 with TRBJ2-5; D gene ambiguous. The germline CDR1 and CDR2 sequences are DFQATT and SNEGSKA (reference sequence). The V end was cut by 0 bases, the J end by 5 bases, with 4 bases between. There are 11 residues in the CDR3.

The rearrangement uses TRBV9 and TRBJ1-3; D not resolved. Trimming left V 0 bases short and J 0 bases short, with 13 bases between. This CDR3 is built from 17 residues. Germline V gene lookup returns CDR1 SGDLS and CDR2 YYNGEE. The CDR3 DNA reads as TGTGCCAGCAGCGTAGAGGGCGGGTTCTTCTCTGGAAACACCATATATTTT. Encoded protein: CASSVEGGFFSGNTIYF.

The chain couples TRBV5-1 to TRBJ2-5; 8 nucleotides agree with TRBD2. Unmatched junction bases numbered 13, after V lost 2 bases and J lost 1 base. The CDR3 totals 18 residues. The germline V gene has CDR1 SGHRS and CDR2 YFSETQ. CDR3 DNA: TGCGCCAGCAGCTTAACAGCGGGGGCTCTCTTATCCCAAGAGACCCAGTACTTC. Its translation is CASSLTAGALLSQETQYF.

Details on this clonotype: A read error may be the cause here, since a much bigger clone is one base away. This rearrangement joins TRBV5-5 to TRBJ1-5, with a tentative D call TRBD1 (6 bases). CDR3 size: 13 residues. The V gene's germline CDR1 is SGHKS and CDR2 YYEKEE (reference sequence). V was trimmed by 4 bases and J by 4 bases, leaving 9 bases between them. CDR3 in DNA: TGTGCCAGCAGCACCACAGGGAATCAGCCCCAGCATTTT. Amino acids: CASSTTGNQPQHF.

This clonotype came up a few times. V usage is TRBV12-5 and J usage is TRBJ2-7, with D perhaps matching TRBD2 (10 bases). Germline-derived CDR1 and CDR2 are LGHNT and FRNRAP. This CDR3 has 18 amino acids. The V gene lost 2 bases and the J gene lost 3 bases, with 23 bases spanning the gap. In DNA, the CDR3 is TGTGCTAGTGGTTTGACGACAGGGGGACTAGCGTATGTCTACGAGCAGTACTTC. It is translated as CASGLTTGGLAYVYEQYF.

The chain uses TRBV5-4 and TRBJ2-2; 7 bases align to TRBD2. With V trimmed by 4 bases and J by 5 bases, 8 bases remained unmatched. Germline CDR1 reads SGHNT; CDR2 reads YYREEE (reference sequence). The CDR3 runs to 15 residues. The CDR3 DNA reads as TGTGCCAGCAGCGGGAGGGCCGGGGGTACCGGGGAGCTGTTTTTT. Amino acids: CASSGRAGGTGELFF.

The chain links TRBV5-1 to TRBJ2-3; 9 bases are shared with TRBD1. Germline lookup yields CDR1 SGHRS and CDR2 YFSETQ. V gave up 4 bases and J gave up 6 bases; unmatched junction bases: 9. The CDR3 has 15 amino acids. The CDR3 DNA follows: TGCGCCAGCAGCCCCCGGGACAGGGTATCGGATACGCAGTATTTT. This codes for CASSPRDRVSDTQYF.

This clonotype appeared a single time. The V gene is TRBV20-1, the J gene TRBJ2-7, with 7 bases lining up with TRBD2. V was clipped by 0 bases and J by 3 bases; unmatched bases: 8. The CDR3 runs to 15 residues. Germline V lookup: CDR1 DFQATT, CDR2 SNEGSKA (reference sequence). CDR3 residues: CSAREMRGNNYEQYF. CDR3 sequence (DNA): TGCAGTGCTAGAGAAATGCGGGGGAACAACTACGAGCAGTACTTC.

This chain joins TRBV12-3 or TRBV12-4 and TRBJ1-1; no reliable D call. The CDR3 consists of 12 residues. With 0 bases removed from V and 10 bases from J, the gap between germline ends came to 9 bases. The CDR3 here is CASSLAGSRAFF. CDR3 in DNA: TGTGCCAGCAGTTTAGCGGGGTCCAGAGCTTTCTTT.

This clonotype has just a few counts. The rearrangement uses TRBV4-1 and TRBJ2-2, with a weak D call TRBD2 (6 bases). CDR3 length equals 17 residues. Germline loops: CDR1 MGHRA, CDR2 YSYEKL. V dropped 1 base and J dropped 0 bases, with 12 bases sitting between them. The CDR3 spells CASSQGRGNANTGELFF. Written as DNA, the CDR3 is TGCGCCAGCAGCCAAGGGCGGGGAAACGCGAACACCGGGGAGCTGTTTTTT.

This chain's CDR3 is CSAREWSYGYTF. The CDR3 DNA reads as TGCAGTGCTAGAGAGTGGAGCTATGGCTACACCTTC. The rearrangement links TRBV20-1 to TRBJ1-2; D remains ambiguous. V was trimmed by 0 bases and J by 4 bases, leaving 6 bases between them. This CDR3 has 12 residues. Germline V gives CDR1 DFQATT, CDR2 SNEGSKA (reference sequence).

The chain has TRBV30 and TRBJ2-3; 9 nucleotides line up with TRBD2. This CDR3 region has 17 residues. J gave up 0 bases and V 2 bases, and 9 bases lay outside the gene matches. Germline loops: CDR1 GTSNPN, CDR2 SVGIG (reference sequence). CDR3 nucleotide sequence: TGTGCCTGGAGTAGGGCGGGAGGGCCATATAGCACAGATACGCAGTATTTT. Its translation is CAWSRAGGPYSTDTQYF.

The CDR3 loop reads CASSSDRDGELFF. The CDR3, as DNA: TGTGCCAGCAGCTCCGACAGGGACGGGGAGCTGTTTTTT. The V call is TRBV13, the J call TRBJ2-2; TRBD1 matches 7 bases. The germline CDR1 and CDR2 sequences are PRHDT and FYEKMQ (reference sequence). The CDR3 is 13 residues long. Trimming removed 4 bases from V and 7 bases from J; junction bases left unmatched: 3.

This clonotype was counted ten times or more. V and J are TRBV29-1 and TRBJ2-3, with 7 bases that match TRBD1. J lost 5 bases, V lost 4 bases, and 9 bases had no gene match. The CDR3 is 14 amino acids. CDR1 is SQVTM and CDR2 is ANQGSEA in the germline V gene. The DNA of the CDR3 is TGCAGCGTTGGGGTGGGGACAGCCGAAGATACGCAGTATTTT. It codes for CSVGVGTAEDTQYF.

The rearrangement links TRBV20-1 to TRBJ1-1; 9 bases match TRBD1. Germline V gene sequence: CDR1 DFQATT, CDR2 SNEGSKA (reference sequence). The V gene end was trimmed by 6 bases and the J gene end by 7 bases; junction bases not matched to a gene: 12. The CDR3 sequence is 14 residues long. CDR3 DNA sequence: TGCAGTGCCCTCCGGGGGGGACAGGGAGTTGAAGCTTTCTTT. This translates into CSALRGGQGVEAFF.

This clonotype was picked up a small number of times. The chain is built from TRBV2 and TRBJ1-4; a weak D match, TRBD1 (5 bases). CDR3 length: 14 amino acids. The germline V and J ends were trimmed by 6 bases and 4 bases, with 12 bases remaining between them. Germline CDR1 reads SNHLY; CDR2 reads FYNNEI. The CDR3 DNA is TGTGCCAGCAGAAGGGGCAGTCTTAATGAAAAACTGTTTTTT. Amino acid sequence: CASRRGSLNEKLFF.

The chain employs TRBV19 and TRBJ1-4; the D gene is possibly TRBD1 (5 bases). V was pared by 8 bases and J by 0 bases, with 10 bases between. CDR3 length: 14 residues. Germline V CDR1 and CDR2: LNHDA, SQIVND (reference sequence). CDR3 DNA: TGTGCCAGTGCCGGGACGGCAACTAATGAAAAACTGTTTTTT. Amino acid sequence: CASAGTATNEKLFF.

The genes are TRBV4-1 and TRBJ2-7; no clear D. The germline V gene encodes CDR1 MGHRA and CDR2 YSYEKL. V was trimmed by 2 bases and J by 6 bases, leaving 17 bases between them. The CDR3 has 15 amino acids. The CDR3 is CASSQSLTHPSEQYF. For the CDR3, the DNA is TGCGCCAGCAGCCAATCACTAACACATCCCTCCGAGCAGTACTTC.